These 15 T cell receptor beta chains share one sample of origin, sequenced in a study of cytomegalovirus exposure and HLA in healthy donors. Libraries were prepared by immunoSEQ multiplex PCR; TCRdb keeps only in-frame clonotypes and omits some of them. The sample comprises more than 300,000 clones, more than 80% of which are singletons, and 0.83% rests with the top ten. The source material was PBMCs. The receptors come from a woman aged 18-30 years in good health and CMV-seronegative.

The chain joins TRBV10-3 to TRBJ1-3, with unresolved D. Germline V gene data show CDR1 as ENHRY and CDR2 as SYGVKD. This CDR3 comprises 11 residues. The CDR3 DNA reads TGTGGAGGTTTTTCTGGAAACACCATATATTTT. This sequence encodes CGGFSGNTIYF.

DNA for the CDR3: TGTGCCAGCAGAACCGGGACAGGGAGCTCCTACGAGCAGTACTTC. It translates to CASRTGTGSSYEQYF. This sequence joins TRBV2 and TRBJ2-7, with 9 nucleotides matching TRBD1. V dropped 6 bases and J dropped 0; count of bases not matched to a gene: 6. CDR1 SNHLY and CDR2 FYNNEI come from the germline V gene. This CDR3 is built from 15 residues.

The chain combines TRBV2 with TRBJ2-1, with TRBD2 as a possible D gene (6 bases). V lost 7 bases and J lost 4, with 14 bases in between. The CDR3 extends over 14 amino acids. Germline V lookup: CDR1 SNHLY, CDR2 FYNNEI. The CDR3 loop reads CASITGVEYNEQFF. The CDR3 bases are TGTGCCAGCATAACGGGAGTGGAATACAATGAGCAGTTCTTC.

This clone was seen a handful of times. The chain links TRBV6-1 to TRBJ2-1, with D uncertain. The CDR3 has 13 residues. V lost 3 bases and J lost 9, with 12 bases in between. Germline values: CDR1 MNHNS, CDR2 SASEGT. DNA of the CDR3: TGTGCCAGCAGTGACTCGGAGTACGGTGAGCAGTTCTTC. This gives the protein CASSDSEYGEQFF.

V is TRBV5-1 and J is TRBJ2-1; TRBD2 agrees at 9 bases. V trimming: 5 bases; J trimming: 4 bases; junction bases outside the gene matches: 4. This CDR3 contains 14 residues. CDR1 is SGHRS and CDR2 is YFSETQ in the germline V gene. In DNA form, the CDR3 reads TGCGCCAGCAGGACGACTAGCGGATACAATGAGCAGTTCTTC. It is translated as CASRTTSGYNEQFF.

This clone appeared a single time. The chain carries TRBV6-6 and TRBJ1-5, with a possible D match to TRBD1 (5 bases). Deletions cut 5 bases from V and 4 bases from J, with 15 bases between. CDR1 is MNHNY and CDR2 is SVGAGI in the germline V gene (reference sequence). This CDR3 is built from 15 residues. CDR3 nucleotides: TGTGCCAGCAGTCCGCGCGGGGGAGAGAATCAGCCCCAGCATTTT. The encoded protein is CASSPRGGENQPQHF.

The CDR3 spells CASSSYRASRASGNTIYF. CDR3 sequence (DNA): TGTGCCAGCAGTTCCTACAGGGCGTCCCGGGCTTCTGGAAACACCATATATTTT. The rearrangement uses TRBV28 and TRBJ1-3; D is possibly TRBD1 (6 bases). Trimming left V 4 bases short and J 1 base short, with 20 bases between. Germline CDR1 is MDHEN and CDR2 is SYDVKM. CDR3 length: 18 residues.

This clone was observed once. This sequence joins TRBV10-3 and TRBJ1-1; D perhaps matches TRBD1 (5 bases). Per the germline V gene, CDR1 is ENHRY and CDR2 is SYGVKD. The CDR3 extends over 13 amino acids. V lost 6 bases, J lost 1 base, and 9 bases lay in between. CDR3 loop: CAIRTAQNTEAFF. The CDR3 DNA follows: TGTGCCATCAGGACAGCACAGAACACTGAAGCTTTCTTT.

V usage is TRBV6-5 and J usage is TRBJ2-7; D perhaps matches TRBD2 (7 bases). Germline loops: CDR1 MNHEY, CDR2 SVGAGI. V shed 2 bases and J shed 5 bases, with 10 bases lying between them. The CDR3 totals 13 residues. CDR3 amino acids: CASSYEGGDEQYF. As DNA, the CDR3 is TGTGCCAGCAGTTACGAGGGGGGGGACGAGCAGTACTTC.

The chain combines TRBV27 with TRBJ2-2, with a tentative D call TRBD1 (6 bases). CDR3 length: 14 residues. From germline, CDR1 is MNHEY and CDR2 SMNVEV (reference sequence). Between the trimmed V and J ends, which lost 3 bases and 5 bases, there was a span of 10 bases. CDR3 sequence reads: CASSLQGRTGELFF. In DNA, the CDR3 is TGTGCCAGCAGTTTGCAGGGGAGAACCGGGGAGCTGTTTTTT.

CDR3 in DNA: TGTGCCAGCAGCCTGGGGCATGAGCAGTTCTTC. Protein product: CASSLGHEQFF. The chain recombines TRBV5-6 with TRBJ2-1, with a possible D match to TRBD1 (5 bases). V lost 4 bases and J lost 8, with 7 bases in between. The length of the CDR3 is 11 residues. Germline CDR1 reads SGHDT; CDR2 reads YYEEEE. The whole variable domain, filled in from reference TRBV5-6 and TRBJ2-1, reads DAGVTQSPTHLIKTRGQQVTLRCSPKSGHDTVSWYQQALGQGPQFIFQYYEEEERQRGNFPDRFSGHQFPNYSSELNVNALLLGDSALYLCASSLGHEQFFGPGTRLTVL.

J is TRBJ2-7 and V is TRBV14; tentative D call: TRBD2 (5 bases). Trimming left V 5 bases short and J 0 bases short, with 11 bases between. The CDR3 runs 14 residues. Germline CDR1 is SGHDN and CDR2 is FVKESK. CDR3 sequence: CASSFSGNSYEQYF. The CDR3 nucleotides are TGTGCCAGCAGCTTTTCCGGGAACTCCTACGAGCAGTACTTC.

Only one count was recorded for this clone. This sequence joins TRBV6-1 and TRBJ1-2; tentative D call: TRBD1 (6 bases). Germline V gene sequence: CDR1 MNHNS, CDR2 SASEGT. Trimming cost V 2 bases and J 6 bases, with 10 bases left between them. This CDR3 has 13 amino acids. CDR3 DNA: TGTGCCAGCAGTGAAACAGGGTTGGATGGCTACACCTTC. Translated, it gives CASSETGLDGYTF.

The rearrangement joins TRBV9 to TRBJ2-1; 9 bases are shared with TRBD2. Germline V CDR1 and CDR2: SGDLS, YYNGEE. The CDR3 loop spans 17 amino acids. Trimming removed 4 bases from V and 2 bases from J; junction bases left unmatched: 10. CDR3 in DNA: TGTGCCAGCAGCCCCCGTGGTAGCGGGAGCACCTACAATGAGCAGTTCTTC. This gives the protein CASSPRGSGSTYNEQFF.

The chain is built from TRBV28 and TRBJ2-7; D might be TRBD2 (5 bases). The V end was cut by 3 bases, the J end by 5 bases, with 14 bases between. The germline V gene has CDR1 MDHEN and CDR2 SYDVKM. This CDR3 has 14 amino acids. CDR3 nucleotide sequence: TGTGCCAGCAGTTTCGTGGGAGAGGGAAACGAGCAGTACTTC. Its translation: CASSFVGEGNEQYF.